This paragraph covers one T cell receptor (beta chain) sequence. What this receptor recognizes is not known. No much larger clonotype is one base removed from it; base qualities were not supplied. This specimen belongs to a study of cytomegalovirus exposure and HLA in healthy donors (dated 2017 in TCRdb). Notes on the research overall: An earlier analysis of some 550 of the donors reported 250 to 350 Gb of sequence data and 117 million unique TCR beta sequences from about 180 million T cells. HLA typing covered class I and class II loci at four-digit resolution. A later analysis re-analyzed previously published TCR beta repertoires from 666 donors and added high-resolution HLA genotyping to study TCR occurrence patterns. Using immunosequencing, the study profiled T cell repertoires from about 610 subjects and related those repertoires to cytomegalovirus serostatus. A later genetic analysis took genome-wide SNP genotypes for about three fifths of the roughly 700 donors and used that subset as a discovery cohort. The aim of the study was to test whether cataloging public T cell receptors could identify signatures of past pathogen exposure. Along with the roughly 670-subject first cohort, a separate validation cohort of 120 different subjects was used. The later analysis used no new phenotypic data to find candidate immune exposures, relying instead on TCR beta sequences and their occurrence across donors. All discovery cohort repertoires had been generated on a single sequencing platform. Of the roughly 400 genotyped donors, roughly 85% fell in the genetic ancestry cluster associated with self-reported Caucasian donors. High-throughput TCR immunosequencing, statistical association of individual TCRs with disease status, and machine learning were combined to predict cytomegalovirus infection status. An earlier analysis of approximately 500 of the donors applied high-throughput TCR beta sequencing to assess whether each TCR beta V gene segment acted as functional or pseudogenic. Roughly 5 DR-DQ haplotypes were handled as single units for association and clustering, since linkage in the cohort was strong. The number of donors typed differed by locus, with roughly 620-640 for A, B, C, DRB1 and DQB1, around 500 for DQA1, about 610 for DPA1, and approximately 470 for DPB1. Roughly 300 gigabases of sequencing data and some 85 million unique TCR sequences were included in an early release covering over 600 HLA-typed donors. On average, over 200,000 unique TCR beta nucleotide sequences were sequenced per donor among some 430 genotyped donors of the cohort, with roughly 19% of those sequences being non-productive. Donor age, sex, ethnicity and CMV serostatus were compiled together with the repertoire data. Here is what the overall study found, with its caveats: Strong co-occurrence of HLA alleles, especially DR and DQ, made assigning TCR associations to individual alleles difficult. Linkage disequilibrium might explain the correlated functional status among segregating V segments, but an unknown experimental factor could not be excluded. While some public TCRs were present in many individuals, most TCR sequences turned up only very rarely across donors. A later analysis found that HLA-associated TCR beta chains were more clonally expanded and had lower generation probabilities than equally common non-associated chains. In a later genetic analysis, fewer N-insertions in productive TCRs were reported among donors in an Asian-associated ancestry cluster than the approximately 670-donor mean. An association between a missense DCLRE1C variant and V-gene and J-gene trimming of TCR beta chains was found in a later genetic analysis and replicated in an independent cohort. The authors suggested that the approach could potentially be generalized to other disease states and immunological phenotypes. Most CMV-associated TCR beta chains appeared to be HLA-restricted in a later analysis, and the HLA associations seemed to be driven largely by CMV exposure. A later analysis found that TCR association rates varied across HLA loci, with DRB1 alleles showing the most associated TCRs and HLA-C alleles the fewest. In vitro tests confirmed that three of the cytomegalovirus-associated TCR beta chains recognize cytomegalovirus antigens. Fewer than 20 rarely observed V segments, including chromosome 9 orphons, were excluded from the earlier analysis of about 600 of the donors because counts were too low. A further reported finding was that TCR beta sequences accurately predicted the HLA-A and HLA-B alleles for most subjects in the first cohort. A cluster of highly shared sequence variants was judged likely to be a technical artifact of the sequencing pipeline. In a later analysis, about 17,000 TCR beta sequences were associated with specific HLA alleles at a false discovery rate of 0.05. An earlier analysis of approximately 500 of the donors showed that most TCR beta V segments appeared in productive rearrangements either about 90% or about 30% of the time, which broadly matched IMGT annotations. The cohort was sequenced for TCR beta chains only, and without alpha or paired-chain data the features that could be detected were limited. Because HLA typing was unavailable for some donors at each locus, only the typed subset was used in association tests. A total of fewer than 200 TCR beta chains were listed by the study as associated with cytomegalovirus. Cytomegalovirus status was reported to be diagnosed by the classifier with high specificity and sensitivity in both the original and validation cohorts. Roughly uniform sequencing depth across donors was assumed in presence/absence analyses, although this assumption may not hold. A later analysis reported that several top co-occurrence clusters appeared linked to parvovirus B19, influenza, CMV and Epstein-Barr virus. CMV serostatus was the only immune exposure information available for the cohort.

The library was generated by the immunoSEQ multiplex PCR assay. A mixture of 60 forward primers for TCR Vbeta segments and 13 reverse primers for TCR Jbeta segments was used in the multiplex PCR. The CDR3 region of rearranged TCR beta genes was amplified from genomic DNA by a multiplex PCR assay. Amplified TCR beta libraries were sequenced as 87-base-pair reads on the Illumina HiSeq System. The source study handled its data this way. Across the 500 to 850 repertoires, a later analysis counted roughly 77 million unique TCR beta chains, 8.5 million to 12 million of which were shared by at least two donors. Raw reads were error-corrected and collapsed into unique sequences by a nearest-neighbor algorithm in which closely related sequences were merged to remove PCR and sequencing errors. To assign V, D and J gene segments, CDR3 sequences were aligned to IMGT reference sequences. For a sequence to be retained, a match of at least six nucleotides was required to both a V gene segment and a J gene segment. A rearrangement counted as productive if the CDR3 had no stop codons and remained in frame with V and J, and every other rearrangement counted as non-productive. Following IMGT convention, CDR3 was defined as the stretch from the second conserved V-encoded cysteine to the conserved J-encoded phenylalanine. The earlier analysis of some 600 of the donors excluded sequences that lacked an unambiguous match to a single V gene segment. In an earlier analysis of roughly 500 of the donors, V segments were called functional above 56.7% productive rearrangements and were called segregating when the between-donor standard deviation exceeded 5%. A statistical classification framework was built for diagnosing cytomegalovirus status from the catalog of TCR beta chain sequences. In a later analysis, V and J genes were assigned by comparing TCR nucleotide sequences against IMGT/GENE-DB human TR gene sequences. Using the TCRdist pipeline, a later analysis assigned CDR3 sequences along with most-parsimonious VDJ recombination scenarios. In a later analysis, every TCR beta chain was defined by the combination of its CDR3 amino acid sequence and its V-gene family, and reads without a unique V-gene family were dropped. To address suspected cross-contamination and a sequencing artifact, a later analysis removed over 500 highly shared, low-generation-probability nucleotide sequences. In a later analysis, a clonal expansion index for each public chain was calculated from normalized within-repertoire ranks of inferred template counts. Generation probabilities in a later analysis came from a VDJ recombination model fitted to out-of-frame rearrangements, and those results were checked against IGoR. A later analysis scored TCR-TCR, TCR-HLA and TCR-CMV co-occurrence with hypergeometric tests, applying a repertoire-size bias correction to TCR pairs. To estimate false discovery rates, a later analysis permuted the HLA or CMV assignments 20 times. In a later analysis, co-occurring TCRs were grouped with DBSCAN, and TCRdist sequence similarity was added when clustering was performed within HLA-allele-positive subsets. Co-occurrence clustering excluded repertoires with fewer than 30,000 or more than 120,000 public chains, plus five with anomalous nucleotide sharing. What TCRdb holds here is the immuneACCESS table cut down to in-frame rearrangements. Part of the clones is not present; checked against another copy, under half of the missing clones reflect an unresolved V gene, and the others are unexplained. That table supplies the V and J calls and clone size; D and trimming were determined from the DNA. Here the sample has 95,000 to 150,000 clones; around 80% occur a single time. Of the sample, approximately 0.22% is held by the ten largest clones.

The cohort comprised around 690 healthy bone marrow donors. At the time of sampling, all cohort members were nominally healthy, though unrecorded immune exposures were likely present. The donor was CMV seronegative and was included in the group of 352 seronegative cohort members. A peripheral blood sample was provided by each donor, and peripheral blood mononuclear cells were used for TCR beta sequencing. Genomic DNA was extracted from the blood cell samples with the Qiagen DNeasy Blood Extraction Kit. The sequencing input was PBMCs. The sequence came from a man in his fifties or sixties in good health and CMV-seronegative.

DNA sequence: TGTGCCAGCAGTGAAGGGGGGCGCTCCTACAATGAGCAGTTCTTC. This sequence encodes CASSEGGRSYNEQFF. The sequence is built from TRBV6-1 and TRBJ2-1, and possibly TRBD1, on 6 matching bases. Reading the germline V gene gives CDR1 MNHNS and CDR2 SASEGT. Cut back by 1 base and 0 bases, the V and J ends lie 7 bases apart. The CDR3 has 15 amino acids, counting the end cysteine and phenylalanine. Only CDR3 DNA is held: 45 bases, read in frame from base 1.